The rows below give T cell receptor beta chains drawn from one sample of a study of T cells in Graves' hyperthyroidism and ophthalmopathy. In TCRdb, the multiplex PCR reads were re-called with MiXCR into one record per CDR3 protein. Of about 600,000 distinct CDR3 sequences detected, around 16% appear once; the ten largest clones hold around 3.5%. The sample was blood. The receptors were gathered from a woman in her thirties or forties with Graves' ophthalmopathy. CDR3s include the opening cysteine and the closing phenylalanine or tryptophan. D genes are given only for firm matches. The size field reads once, few or many counts, or a class when the clone is expanded.

j_call d_call cdr3_length v_call clone_size cdr3_nt cdr3_aa
TRBJ2-2 . 16 TRBV6-4 few TGTGCCAGCAGTACCCTGGCGAGGACCGGAATCGGGGAGCTGTTTTTT CASSTLARTGIGELFF
TRBJ2-2 TRBD1 14 TRBV2 once TGTGCCAGCAAGACCGGGACAGGCACCGGGGAGCTGTTTTTT CASKTGTGTGELFF
TRBJ2-5 TRBD2 13 TRBV7-9 many TGTGCCAGCAGCTTTGCGGGGGGCGAGACCCAGTACTTC CASSFAGGETQYF
TRBJ2-7 . 12 TRBV20-1 many TGCAGTGCTAGTGAGGGACAATACGAGCAGTACTTC CSASEGQYEQYF
TRBJ2-2 TRBD1 15 TRBV5-1 many TGCGCCAGCAGCAGGGGACAGGAGAGGACCGGGGAGCTGTTTTTT CASSRGQERTGELFF
TRBJ2-2 TRBD1 15 TRBV5-1 few TGCGCCAGCAGCTACGACAGGGGGGTCACCGGGGAGCTGTTTTTT CASSYDRGVTGELFF
TRBJ2-2 TRBD2 15 TRBV5-1 many TGCGCCAGCAGCCCGAACGGGGGGTCGGCCGGGGAGCTGTTTTTT CASSPNGGSAGELFF
TRBJ2-2 . 13 TRBV19 once TGTGCCAATACTCGCCCGGACACCGGGGAGCTGTTTTTT CANTRPDTGELFF
TRBJ1-1 . 13 TRBV20-1 many TGCAGTGCCAAGGAAGGGTCGGACACTGAAGCTTTCTTT CSAKEGSDTEAFF
TRBJ1-2 TRBD1 14 TRBV12-3/TRBV12-4 many TGTGCCAGCAGTGGGACAGTGTCTAACTATGGCTACACCTTC CASSGTVSNYGYTF
TRBJ2-2 TRBD1 15 TRBV6-1 few TGTGCCAGCCGCCTGGGACAGGCGAACACCGGGGAGCTGTTTTTT CASRLGQANTGELFF
TRBJ2-3 . 14 TRBV7-3 many TGTGCCAGCAGCTTAATGGGGACCACAGATACGCAGTATTTT CASSLMGTTDTQYF